A single sample is the source of the 2 T cell receptor beta chains below, sequenced in a study of beta chain features in type 1 diabetes. Findings and limits, study-wide: TCRB CDR3s were moderately but significantly shorter in Type 1 diabetes patients in all four CD4+ subsets.

The antigens these receptors bind are not known. cDNA synthesis used the whole RNA isolate, giving expressed TCRB sequences. Libraries were prepared by immunoSEQ multiplex PCR; TCRdb keeps only in-frame clonotypes and omits some of them. In the table there are some 360,000 clones, 8.5% to 10% of which are singletons. Sequencing input: central memory CD4+ T cells from blood. The receptor set was obtained from a man aged 25-40 years with type 1 diabetes.

There are many counts of this clone. For the CDR3, the DNA is TGTGCCAGCAGCTTACTGACGCCTAGCACAGATACGCAGTATTTT. Translated: CASSLLTPSTDTQYF. V is TRBV7-2 and J is TRBJ2-3, with no clear D. With 2 bases removed from V and 0 bases from J, the gap between germline ends came to 9 bases. This CDR3 comprises 15 residues. Per the germline V gene, CDR1 is SGHTA and CDR2 is FQGNSA.

This sequence joins TRBV5-1 and TRBJ2-5; 7 bases fit TRBD2. The V and J ends lost 1 base and 2 bases, in that order; junction bases with no gene match: 8. Germline V CDR1 and CDR2: SGHRS, YFSETQ. This CDR3 comprises 16 residues. The CDR3 loop is CASSLSREGTQETQYF. The CDR3 DNA is TGCGCCAGCAGCTTGAGTAGGGAGGGCACTCAAGAGACCCAGTACTTC.